This TCR beta chain was recorded in a study of shared clonotypes between healthy human individuals. Study-wide results and limits: Clonotypes that were shared across a handful of donors made up about 5.1% of naive CD4 clonotypes.

Comments on this clone: Its antigen remains unidentified.

Assay used: immunoSEQ multiplex PCR; TCRdb lists only in-frame clones, some missing. The data contain 2.5 million or so clones, around nine tenths of them singletons. The TCR was taken from a man aged 18 to 29 in good health. The source material was naive CD4+ T cells sorted from blood. The subset denotes: CD45RA+ positively selected.

CDR3 bases: TGTGCCTGGAGTGAGGGACTAGCGGGAGGTCAAGATACGCAGTATTTT. Translated, it gives CAWSEGLAGGQDTQYF. This chain connects TRBV30 to TRBJ2-3; TRBD2 matches 15 bases. CDR3 size: 16 residues. Trimming at V came to 1 base and at J to 5 bases, leaving 4 bases not matched to a gene. CDR1 GTSNPN and CDR2 SVGIG come from the germline V gene (reference sequence).